This T cell receptor beta chain emerged from a study of T cell responses to AZD1222 COVID-19 vaccine. Overall study findings and caveats: Possibly, clonal diversity was underestimated; donors were largely white British and included more females. After two AZD1222 doses, spike-specific TCR breadth and depth rose versus day 0. At baseline, seropositivity was found in only 5 to 7 AZD1222 recipients.

As regards this clone: Its specificity is unknown.

Measured with immunoSEQ multiplex PCR; TCRdb has only the in-frame clones, and not every one. The table lists over 150,000 clones, roughly nine tenths of them singletons. From germline, CDR1 is LGHDT and CDR2 YNNKEL (reference sequence). The CDR3 consists of 14 residues. The ends were cut back, 2 bases at V and 4 bases at J, with 11 bases in the middle. The rearrangement joins TRBV3-1 (or the pseudogene TRBV3-2) to TRBJ1-2; no clear D. Material: peripheral blood, obtained on day 0 of AZD1222 vaccination. This sequence was found in an adult in good health. DNA of the CDR3: TGTGCCAGCAGCCAAACAACTTGGATCTATGGCTACACCTTC. It is translated as CASSQTTWIYGYTF.